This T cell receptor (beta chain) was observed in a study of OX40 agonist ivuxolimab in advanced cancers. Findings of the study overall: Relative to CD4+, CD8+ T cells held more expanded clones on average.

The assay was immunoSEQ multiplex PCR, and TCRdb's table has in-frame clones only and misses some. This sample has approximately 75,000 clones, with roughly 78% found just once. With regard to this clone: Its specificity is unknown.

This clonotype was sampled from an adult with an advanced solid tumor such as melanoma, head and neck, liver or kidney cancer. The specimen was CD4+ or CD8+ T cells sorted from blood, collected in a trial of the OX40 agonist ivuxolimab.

The CDR3: CASSMTGGEETQYF. In DNA, the CDR3 is TGCGCCAGCAGCATGACAGGCGGCGAGGAGACCCAGTACTTC. V is TRBV5-1 and J is TRBJ2-5; tentatively, D is TRBD1 (6 bases). The V gene's germline CDR1 is SGHRS and CDR2 YFSETQ. Trimming shortened V by 4 bases and J by 5 bases, and 15 bases separated the two germline ends. The CDR3 spans 14 residues.